This entry lists 19 T cell receptor beta chains sequenced from one sample in a study of cytomegalovirus exposure and HLA in healthy donors. This PCR relied on a set of 60 Vbeta primers and 13 Jbeta primers. Some clones are missing from TCRdb's copy, which holds only in-frame ones; the method was immunoSEQ multiplex PCR. In the table there are 60,000 to 70,000 clones, approximately 80% of which are singletons. Sequences were obtained from PBMCs. All receptors derive from a woman under 40 in good health and CMV-seronegative.

The rearrangement links TRBV9 to TRBJ2-1, with 7 bases aligning to TRBD2. CDR1 SGDLS and CDR2 YYNGEE come from the germline V gene. V was clipped by 6 bases and J by 8 bases; unmatched bases: 17. This CDR3 is 16 amino acids long. CDR3 coding DNA: TGTGCCAGCAAACGGACGGGTGGCGGGAGTGGGGATGAGCAGTTCTTC. It encodes CASKRTGGGSGDEQFF.

The chain uses TRBV19 and TRBJ1-1; tentative D call: TRBD1 (5 bases). Trimming removed 5 bases at V and 11 bases at J, with 18 bases between. The CDR3 spans 13 residues. The V gene's germline CDR1 is LNHDA and CDR2 SQIVND (reference sequence). In DNA, the CDR3 is TGTGCCAGTAGTCTTTACTCGGGGGGTTTGGCTTTCTTT. Protein sequence: CASSLYSGGLAFF.

The rearrangement joins TRBV2 to TRBJ1-1; no firm D call. CDR1 is SNHLY, CDR2 FYNNEI, per germline. V gave up 6 bases and J gave up 0 bases, with 5 bases separating them. CDR3 size: 12 residues. The CDR3 coding sequence is TGTGCCAGCAGAACGGTGAACACTGAAGCTTTCTTT. Its translation is CASRTVNTEAFF.

V and J are TRBV6-1 and TRBJ1-5; the D is unclear. Per the germline V gene, CDR1 is MNHNS and CDR2 is SASEGT. The V and J ends lost 6 bases and 9 bases respectively, with 15 bases between them. This CDR3 comprises 13 residues. The CDR3 protein is CASSETRTRPQHF. The CDR3 coding sequence is TGTGCCAGCAGCGAGACCCGGACTCGGCCCCAGCATTTT.

The V gene is TRBV5-1, the J gene TRBJ1-1, with 7 nucleotides matching TRBD1. V was pared by 3 bases and J by 6 bases, with 5 bases of the junction left unmatched. This CDR3 region has 13 residues. Looked up from germline, CDR1 is SGHRS and CDR2 is YFSETQ. The CDR3 region is CASSSGQDPEAFF. The CDR3 region has the DNA TGCGCCAGCAGCTCCGGACAGGATCCTGAAGCTTTCTTT.

This clone appeared a few times. The chain couples TRBV7-9 to TRBJ1-2; TRBD1 agrees at 8 bases. The germline V gene has CDR1 SEHNR and CDR2 FQNEAQ (reference sequence). The CDR3 spans 12 residues. V shed 8 bases, J shed 6 bases, and the junction held 5 bases outside the gene matches. CDR3 loop: CASRAGGNGYTF. In DNA, the CDR3 is TGTGCCAGCCGGGCAGGGGGCAATGGCTACACCTTC.

The table lists this clone with a few counts. The chain employs TRBV27 and TRBJ2-2, with 10 bases aligning to TRBD1. The germline V gene has CDR1 MNHEY and CDR2 SMNVEV (reference sequence). Trimming took 10 bases from V and 4 from J; bases not matched to a gene: 3. The CDR3 is 13 residues long. CDR3 DNA sequence: TGTGCCACCCGGGACAGGGGCACCGGGGAGCTGTTTTTT. It specifies CATRDRGTGELFF.

The CDR3 sequence is CASSHTGTGIYEQYV. The CDR3 nucleotides read TGTGCCAGCAGCCACACCGGGACAGGGATCTACGAGCAGTACGTC. The rearrangement links TRBV7-8 to TRBJ2-7; 9 nucleotides match TRBD1. Germline V gene sequence: CDR1 SGHVS, CDR2 FQNEAQ. V lost 5 bases to trimming and J lost 3 bases; unmatched junction nucleotides: 8. This CDR3 is built from 15 residues.

The rearrangement uses TRBV27 and TRBJ1-2; D may be TRBD1 (5 bases). Trimming left V 2 bases short and J 3 bases short, with 13 bases between. The CDR3 is 15 amino acids. Germline-derived CDR1 and CDR2 are MNHEY and SMNVEV (reference sequence). In DNA form, the CDR3 reads TGTGCCAGCAGTTTAAAGGGGAGGTCAGACTATGGCTACACCTTC. Translated: CASSLKGRSDYGYTF.

The J gene is TRBJ1-2, the V gene TRBV10-3, with 11 bases lining up with TRBD1. The J segment lost 8 bases and the V segment lost 7 bases, leaving 6 bases of the junction unmatched. The CDR3 spans 13 residues. Germline lookup yields CDR1 ENHRY and CDR2 SYGVKD. The CDR3 DNA sequence: TGTGCCATCACTATGGACAGGGGGCTAGGCTACACCTTC. Translating gives CAITMDRGLGYTF.

A few counts support this clone. V usage is TRBV6-5 and J usage is TRBJ2-7; TRBD2 aligns across 7 bases. In germline, CDR1 is MNHEY, CDR2 SVGAGI. V shed 2 bases and J 5 bases; nucleotides not matched to a gene: 9. The length of the CDR3 is 15 residues. CDR3 sequence: CASSYLRTGRDEQYF. DNA for the CDR3: TGTGCCAGCAGTTACCTTCGGACTGGGAGGGACGAGCAGTACTTC.

The chain carries TRBV25-1 and TRBJ2-5; TRBD1 is a possible D gene (5 bases). Germline CDR1 and CDR2: MGHDK and SYGVNS. The V and J ends lost 4 bases and 1 base respectively, with 10 bases between them. The CDR3 covers 14 residues. The CDR3 region is CASSGGAIQETQYF. As DNA, the CDR3 is TGTGCCAGCAGTGGTGGGGCTATCCAAGAGACCCAGTACTTC.

The chain is built from TRBV5-1 and TRBJ2-3; weak D call: TRBD2 (5 bases). CDR3 length equals 15 residues. CDR1 SGHRS and CDR2 YFSETQ come from the germline V gene. The V gene lost 4 bases and the J gene lost 4 bases, with 16 bases spanning the gap. The CDR3 region has the DNA TGCGCCAGCAGCGCCGAGGGAAGGAACGCAGATACGCAGTATTTT. Its protein product is CASSAEGRNADTQYF.

The chain recombines TRBV28 with TRBJ2-1; TRBD2 aligns across 7 bases. The CDR3 sequence is 15 residues long. Germline V gene lookup returns CDR1 MDHEN and CDR2 SYDVKM. Trimming removed 5 bases from V and 4 bases from J; junction bases left unmatched: 8. The CDR3 DNA follows: TGTGCCAGCAGTCGGTCGGGGGGAAGGTACAATGAGCAGTTCTTC. Protein sequence: CASSRSGGRYNEQFF. The entire variable domain, with the rest obtained from reference TRBV28 and TRBJ2-1, is as follows: DVKVTQSSRYLVKRTGEKVFLECVQDMDHENMFWYRQDPGLGLRLIYFSYDVKMKEKGDIPEGYSVSREKKERFSLILESASTNQTSMYLCASSRSGGRYNEQFFGPGTRLTVL.

The V gene is TRBV2, the J gene TRBJ1-1; 8 positions match TRBD1. CDR3 length equals 15 residues. V lost 2 bases to trimming and J lost 5 bases; unmatched junction nucleotides: 7. CDR1 and CDR2 (germline): SNHLY, FYNNEI. In DNA form, the CDR3 reads TGTGCCAGCAGTGAAAGGGGACAGGCGTGGACTGAAGCTTTCTTT. It is translated as CASSERGQAWTEAFF.

The chain is built from TRBV9 and TRBJ1-4, with D perhaps TRBD1 (5 bases). Looked up from germline, CDR1 is SGDLS and CDR2 is YYNGEE. Trimming stripped 4 bases from V and 6 bases from J, with 16 bases between. The CDR3 sequence is 15 residues long. CDR3 residues: CASSTHEGRDEKLFF. The CDR3 DNA is TGTGCCAGCAGCACCCATGAGGGGAGGGATGAAAAACTGTTTTTT.

The chain joins TRBV25-1 to TRBJ2-7; no clear D. CDR1 MGHDK and CDR2 SYGVNS come from the germline V gene. The V gene lost 1 base and the J gene lost 0 bases, with 10 bases spanning the gap. The CDR3 is 15 residues long. CDR3 coding DNA: TGTGCCAGCAGTGAATCGGCAGGTACCTCCTACGAGCAGTACTTC. Translation gives CASSESAGTSYEQYF.

The gene calls are TRBV7-9 and TRBJ1-5; D not resolved. V lost 4 bases to trimming and J lost 0 bases, with 7 bases between them. The CDR3 extends over 14 amino acids. Germline-derived CDR1 and CDR2 are SEHNR and FQNEAQ (reference sequence). CDR3 DNA: TGTGCCAGCAGCTCACAGAGTAGCAATCAGCCCCAGCATTTT. Its translation is CASSSQSSNQPQHF. Combining the CDR3 with reference TRBV7-9 and TRBJ1-5 gives the whole variable domain DTGVSQNPRHKITKRGQNVTFRCDPISEHNRLYWYRQTLGQGPEFLTYFQNEAQLEKSRLLSDRFSAERPKGSFSTLEIQRTEQGDSAMYLCASSSQSSNQPQHFGDGTRLSIL.

This chain joins TRBV7-9 and TRBJ1-1, with D uncertain. Germline CDR1 SEHNR, CDR2 FQNEAQ (reference sequence). Trimming stripped 3 bases from V and 1 base from J, with 9 bases between. The CDR3 covers 14 residues. The CDR3 DNA is TGTGCCAGCAGCTTCGGGGATCCGAACACTGAAGCTTTCTTT. Translated, it gives CASSFGDPNTEAFF.